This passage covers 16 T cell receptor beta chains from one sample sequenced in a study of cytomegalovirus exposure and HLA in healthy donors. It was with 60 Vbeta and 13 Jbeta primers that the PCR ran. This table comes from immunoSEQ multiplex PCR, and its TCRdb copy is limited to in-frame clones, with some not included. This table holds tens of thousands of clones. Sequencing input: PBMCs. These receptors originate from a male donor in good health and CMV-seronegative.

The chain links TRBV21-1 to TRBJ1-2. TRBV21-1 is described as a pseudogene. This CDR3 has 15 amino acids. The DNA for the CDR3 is TGTGCCAGCAGCAAGTATGGAGGTGCTAACTATGGCTACACCTTC. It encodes CASSKYGGANYGYTF.

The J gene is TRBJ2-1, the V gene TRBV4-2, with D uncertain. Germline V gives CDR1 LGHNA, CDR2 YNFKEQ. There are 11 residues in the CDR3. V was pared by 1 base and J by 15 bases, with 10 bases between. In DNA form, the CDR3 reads TGTGCCAGCAGCCAAGGAGGCCGCTCGTTCTTC. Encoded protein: CASSQGGRSFF.

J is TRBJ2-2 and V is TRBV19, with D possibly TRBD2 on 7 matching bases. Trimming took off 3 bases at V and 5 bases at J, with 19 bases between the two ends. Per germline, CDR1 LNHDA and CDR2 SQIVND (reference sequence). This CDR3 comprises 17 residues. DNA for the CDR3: TGTGCCAGTAGTATCCTGGGAGGGGGGGCCCGGACCGGGGAGCTGTTTTTT. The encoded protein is CASSILGGGARTGELFF.

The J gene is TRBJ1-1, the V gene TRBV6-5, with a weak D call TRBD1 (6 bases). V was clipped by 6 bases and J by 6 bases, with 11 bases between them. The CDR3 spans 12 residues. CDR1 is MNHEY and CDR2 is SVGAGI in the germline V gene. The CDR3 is CASSPGAAEAFF. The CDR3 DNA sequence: TGTGCCAGCAGCCCAGGGGCGGCTGAAGCTTTCTTT.

The CDR3 spells CASIKRGGLNTDTQYF. The CDR3 DNA follows: TGTGCCAGCATTAAAAGGGGTGGACTAAACACAGATACGCAGTATTTT. This chain joins TRBV2 and TRBJ2-3; D might be TRBD2 (6 bases). The CDR3 covers 16 residues. The V end lost 7 bases, the J end lost 2 bases, and 19 bases lay between the germline ends. Germline CDR1 SNHLY, CDR2 FYNNEI.

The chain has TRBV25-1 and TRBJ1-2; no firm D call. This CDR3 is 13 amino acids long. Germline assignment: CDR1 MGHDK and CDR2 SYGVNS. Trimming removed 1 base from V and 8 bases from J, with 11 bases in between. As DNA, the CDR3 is TGTGCCAGCAGTGAATTTATCGGCGGGGGCTACACCTTC. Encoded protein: CASSEFIGGGYTF.

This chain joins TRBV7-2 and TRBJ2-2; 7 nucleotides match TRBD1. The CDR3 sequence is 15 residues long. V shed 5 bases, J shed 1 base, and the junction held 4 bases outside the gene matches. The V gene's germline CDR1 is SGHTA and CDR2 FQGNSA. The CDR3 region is CASSPRTGNTGELFF. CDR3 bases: TGTGCCAGCAGCCCTCGGACAGGGAACACCGGGGAGCTGTTTTTT.

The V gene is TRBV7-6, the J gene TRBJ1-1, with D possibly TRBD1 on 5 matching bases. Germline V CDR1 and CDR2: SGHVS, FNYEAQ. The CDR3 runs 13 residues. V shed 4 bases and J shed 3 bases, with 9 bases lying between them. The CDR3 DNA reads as TGTGCCAGCAGCTCGGGGGTTGACACTGAAGCTTTCTTT. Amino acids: CASSSGVDTEAFF.

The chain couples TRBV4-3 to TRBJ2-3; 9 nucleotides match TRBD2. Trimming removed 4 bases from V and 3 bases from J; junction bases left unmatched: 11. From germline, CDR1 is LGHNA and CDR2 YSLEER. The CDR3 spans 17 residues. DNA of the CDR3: TGCGCCAGCAGCCCGACAAAGGGGGCGGGAGGGACAGATACGCAGTATTTT. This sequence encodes CASSPTKGAGGTDTQYF.

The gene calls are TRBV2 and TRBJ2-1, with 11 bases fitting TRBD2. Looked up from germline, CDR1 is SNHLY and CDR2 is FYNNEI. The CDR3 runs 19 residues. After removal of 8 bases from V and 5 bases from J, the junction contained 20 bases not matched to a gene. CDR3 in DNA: TGTGCCAGCGGCTTGGGACTAGCGGAGGCACCACCTCGTGACAATGAGCAGTTCTTC. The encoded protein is CASGLGLAEAPPRDNEQFF.

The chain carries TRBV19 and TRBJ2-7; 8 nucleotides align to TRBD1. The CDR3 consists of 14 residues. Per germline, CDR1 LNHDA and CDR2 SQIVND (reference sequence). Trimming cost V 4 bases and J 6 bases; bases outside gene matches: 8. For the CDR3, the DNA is TGTGCCAGTAGTAGCGCAGGGGGCTGGAGCGAGCAGTACTTC. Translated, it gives CASSSAGGWSEQYF.

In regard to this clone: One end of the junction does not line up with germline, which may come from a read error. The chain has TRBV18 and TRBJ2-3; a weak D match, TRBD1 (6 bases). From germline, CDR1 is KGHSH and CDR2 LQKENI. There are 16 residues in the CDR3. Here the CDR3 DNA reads TGTGCCAGCGCACCACAGGGACACTATATCACAGATACGCAGTATTTT. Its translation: CASAPQGHYITDTQYF.

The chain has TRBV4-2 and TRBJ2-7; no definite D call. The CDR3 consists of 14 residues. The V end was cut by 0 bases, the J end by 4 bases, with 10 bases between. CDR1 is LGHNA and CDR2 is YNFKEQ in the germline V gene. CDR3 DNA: TGTGCCAGCAGCCAAGAAGGCAGCGTGTACGAGCAGTACTTC. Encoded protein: CASSQEGSVYEQYF.

The CDR3 spells CASSSRRATSQSEQYF. The CDR3, as DNA: TGTGCCAGCAGCTCCCGCCGGGCGACTAGCCAATCCGAGCAGTACTTC. The gene calls are TRBV7-9 and TRBJ2-7; 7 bases are a match to TRBD2. CDR1 is SEHNR, CDR2 FQNEAQ, per germline (reference sequence). Losses at the gene ends were 4 bases for V and 6 bases for J; bases not matched to a gene: 15. CDR3 length: 16 amino acids. Supplemented by reference TRBV7-9 and TRBJ2-7, the full variable domain reads DTGVSQNPRHKITKRGQNVTFRCDPISEHNRLYWYRQTLGQGPEFLTYFQNEAQLEKSRLLSDRFSAERPKGSFSTLEIQRTEQGDSAMYLCASSSRRATSQSEQYFGPGTRLTVT.

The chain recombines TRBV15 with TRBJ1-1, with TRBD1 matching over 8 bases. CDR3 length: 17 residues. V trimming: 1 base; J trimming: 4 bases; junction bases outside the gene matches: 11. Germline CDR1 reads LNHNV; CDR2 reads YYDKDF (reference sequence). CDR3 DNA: TGTGCCACCAGCAGAGCGCAACAGGGGGGAGGCGGCACTGAAGCTTTCTTT. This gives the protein CATSRAQQGGGGTEAFF.

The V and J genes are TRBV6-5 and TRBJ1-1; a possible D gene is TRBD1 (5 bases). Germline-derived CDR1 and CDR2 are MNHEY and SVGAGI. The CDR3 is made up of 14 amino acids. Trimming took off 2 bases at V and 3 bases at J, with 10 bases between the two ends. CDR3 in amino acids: CASSYQGWDTEAFF. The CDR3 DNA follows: TGTGCCAGCAGTTACCAGGGATGGGACACTGAAGCTTTCTTT.